Ten or more counts support the clone carrying this TCR beta chain. The data derive from a study of patients with pleural tuberculosis. TCRdb reanalysed the reads using MiXCR and keeps one entry per CDR3 protein. Of 40,000 to 55,000 distinct CDR3 sequences in the sample, approximately 7.9% are singletons; the top ten hold roughly 17%. The CDR3 contains 13 residues. Germline loops: CDR1 SGHAT, CDR2 FQNNGV. V was cut by 0 bases and J by 6 bases, with 6 bases left in between. J is TRBJ1-5 and V is TRBV11-2; no definite D call. The sequence was obtained from a human donor with pleural tuberculosis. CDR3 in amino acids: CASSLDPGQPQHF. The CDR3 region has the DNA TGTGCCAGCAGCTTAGATCCCGGTCAGCCCCAGCATTTT.